Listed below are T cell receptor beta chains from one sample, sequenced in a study of blood T cells in healthy people across ages. From the 5' RACE reads, TCRdb called clonotypes with MiXCR, one entry per CDR3 protein. The sample records some 1.5 million distinct CDR3 sequences, about 42% being singletons. Sequencing was carried out using blood. Receptor source: a woman younger than 35 in good health. Each CDR3 is given with its conserved first and last residue.

v_gene: TRBV27; j_gene: TRBJ2-7; CDR3aa: CASTSDNEQYF
v_gene: TRBV29-1; j_gene: TRBJ2-1; CDR3aa: CSVEDEAGRQFF
v_gene: TRBV7-2; j_gene: TRBJ1-2; CDR3aa: CASSIASGKHGYTF
v_gene: TRBV7-2; j_gene: TRBJ2-3; CDR3aa: CASSSWGSSDTQYF
v_gene: TRBV3-1; j_gene: TRBJ1-2; CDR3aa: CASTQRSGVHYGYTF
v_gene: TRBV29-1; j_gene: TRBJ2-7; CDR3aa: CSVVSRSSYEQYF
v_gene: TRBV20-1; j_gene: TRBJ2-1; CDR3aa: CSARVGLGRYEQFF
v_gene: TRBV15; j_gene: TRBJ2-1; CDR3aa: CATSRDGNPGRMQFF
v_gene: TRBV30; j_gene: TRBJ1-2; CDR3aa: CACLSGRENGYTF
v_gene: TRBV29-1; j_gene: TRBJ1-4; CDR3aa: CSVEDGASTNEKLFF
v_gene: TRBV25-1; j_gene: TRBJ1-2; CDR3aa: CASSEVRANYGYTF
v_gene: TRBV4-3; j_gene: TRBJ1-2; CDR3aa: CASSPRRGYGYTF
v_gene: TRBV7-2; j_gene: TRBJ2-5; CDR3aa: CASTLSLDLSLEQYF
v_gene: TRBV5-1; j_gene: TRBJ1-1; CDR3aa: CASSVKGGPDTEAFF
v_gene: TRBV9; j_gene: TRBJ1-1; CDR3aa: CASSERLLNTEAFF
v_gene: TRBV4-3; j_gene: .; CDR3aa: CASSQEADTLDEQYF
v_gene: TRBV2; j_gene: TRBJ2-1; CDR3aa: CASRPRLSSYNEQFF
v_gene: TRBV5-5; j_gene: TRBJ1-1; CDR3aa: CASSGWTGITEAFF
v_gene: TRBV20-1; j_gene: TRBJ2-5; CDR3aa: CSARDQGTAQETQYF
v_gene: TRBV20-1; j_gene: TRBJ2-3; CDR3aa: CSALWALSTDTQYF
v_gene: TRBV6-5; j_gene: TRBJ1-4; CDR3aa: CASRRTRSNEKLFF
v_gene: TRBV14; j_gene: TRBJ2-3; CDR3aa: CASSLRWTGDYTDTQYF
v_gene: TRBV9; j_gene: TRBJ1-2; CDR3aa: CASSARDIGGYTF
v_gene: TRBV7-2; j_gene: .; CDR3aa: CASSLAVSGSGAYEQYF
v_gene: TRBV20-1; j_gene: TRBJ1-2; CDR3aa: CSASGGGRYGYTF
v_gene: TRBV20-1; j_gene: TRBJ2-7; CDR3aa: CSALGVSYEQYF
v_gene: TRBV7-9; j_gene: TRBJ2-7; CDR3aa: CASNSLRGKAYEQYF
v_gene: TRBV20-1; j_gene: TRBJ1-6; CDR3aa: CSARGVREASPLHF
v_gene: TRBV15; j_gene: TRBJ2-3; CDR3aa: CATSKRSGTSGSTTSTDTQYF
v_gene: TRBV7-2; j_gene: .; CDR3aa: CASSLRGYSYNEQYF
v_gene: TRBV2; j_gene: TRBJ1-5; CDR3aa: CASNGGNQPQHF
v_gene: TRBV9; j_gene: TRBJ1-6; CDR3aa: CASSVGQAYNSPLHF
v_gene: TRBV20-1; j_gene: TRBJ2-1; CDR3aa: CSARERGQGHNEQFF
v_gene: TRBV6-1; j_gene: TRBJ2-7; CDR3aa: CASRDRGGSFHEQYF
v_gene: TRBV20-1; j_gene: TRBJ2-1; CDR3aa: CSATRDLYNEQFF
v_gene: TRBV2; j_gene: TRBJ2-5; CDR3aa: CASSGEYQETQYF
v_gene: TRBV20-1; j_gene: TRBJ1-2; CDR3aa: CSANRVTYGYTF
v_gene: TRBV29-1; j_gene: TRBJ1-2; CDR3aa: CSVEGGQGANYGYTF
v_gene: TRBV7-2; j_gene: TRBJ1-5; CDR3aa: CASSLNLNSNQPQHF
v_gene: TRBV7-2; j_gene: TRBJ2-4; CDR3aa: CASSFPATLNIQYF
v_gene: TRBV6-2/TRBV6-3; j_gene: .; CDR3aa: CASSRVPQSYEQYF
v_gene: TRBV12-5; j_gene: TRBJ1-1; CDR3aa: CASGLFGAGLVSNTEAFF
v_gene: TRBV3-1; j_gene: TRBJ1-2; CDR3aa: CASSQRDRGGYTF
v_gene: TRBV20-1; j_gene: TRBJ2-1; CDR3aa: CSARILAGVGEQFF
v_gene: TRBV6-6; j_gene: TRBJ2-7; CDR3aa: CASSSGTLNPYEQYF
v_gene: TRBV12-5; j_gene: TRBJ2-1; CDR3aa: CASGLPGSSYNKQFF
v_gene: TRBV6-2/TRBV6-3; j_gene: TRBJ1-2; CDR3aa: CASSYDEGAYGYTF
v_gene: TRBV27; j_gene: TRBJ2-7; CDR3aa: CASSQFAGTGDRRSYEQYF
v_gene: TRBV29-1; j_gene: .; CDR3aa: CSVPDGLSYNEQYF
v_gene: TRBV5-1; j_gene: TRBJ2-6; CDR3aa: CASSSPSSGANVLTF
v_gene: TRBV25-1; j_gene: TRBJ1-2; CDR3aa: CASSEWGQGHYGYTF
v_gene: TRBV4-3; j_gene: TRBJ2-5; CDR3aa: CASSQAPGVIETQYF
v_gene: TRBV7-9; j_gene: TRBJ2-1; CDR3aa: CASSKDREQFF
v_gene: TRBV6-6; j_gene: TRBJ1-2; CDR3aa: CASSYSRGDYTF
v_gene: TRBV20-1; j_gene: TRBJ2-5; CDR3aa: CSARWGQGAETQYF